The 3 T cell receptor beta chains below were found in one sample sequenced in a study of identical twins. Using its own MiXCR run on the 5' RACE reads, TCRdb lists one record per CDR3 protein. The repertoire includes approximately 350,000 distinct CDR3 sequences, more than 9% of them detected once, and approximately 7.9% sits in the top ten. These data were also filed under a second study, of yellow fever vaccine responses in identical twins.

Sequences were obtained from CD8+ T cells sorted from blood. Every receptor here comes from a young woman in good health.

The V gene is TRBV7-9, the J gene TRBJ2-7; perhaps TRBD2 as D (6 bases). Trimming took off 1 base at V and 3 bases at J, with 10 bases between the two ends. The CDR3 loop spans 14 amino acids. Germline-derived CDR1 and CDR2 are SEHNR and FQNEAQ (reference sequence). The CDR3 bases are TGTGCCAGCAGCTTAGGGGGGGAAGGCTACGAGCAGTACTTC. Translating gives CASSLGGEGYEQYF.

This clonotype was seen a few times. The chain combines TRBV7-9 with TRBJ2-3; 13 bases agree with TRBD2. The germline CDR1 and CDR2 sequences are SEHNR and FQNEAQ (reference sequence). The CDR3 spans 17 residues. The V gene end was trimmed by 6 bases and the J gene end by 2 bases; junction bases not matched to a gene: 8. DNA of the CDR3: TGTGCCAGCAGACTGGGACTAGCGGGACCACTCACAGATACGCAGTATTTT. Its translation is CASRLGLAGPLTDTQYF.

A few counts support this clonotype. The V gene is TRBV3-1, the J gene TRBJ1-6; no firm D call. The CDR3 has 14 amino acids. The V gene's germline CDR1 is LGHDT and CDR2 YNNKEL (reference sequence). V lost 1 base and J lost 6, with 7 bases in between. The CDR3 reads CASSQARINSPLHF. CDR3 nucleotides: TGTGCCAGCAGCCAAGCCAGGATTAATTCACCCCTCCACTTT.